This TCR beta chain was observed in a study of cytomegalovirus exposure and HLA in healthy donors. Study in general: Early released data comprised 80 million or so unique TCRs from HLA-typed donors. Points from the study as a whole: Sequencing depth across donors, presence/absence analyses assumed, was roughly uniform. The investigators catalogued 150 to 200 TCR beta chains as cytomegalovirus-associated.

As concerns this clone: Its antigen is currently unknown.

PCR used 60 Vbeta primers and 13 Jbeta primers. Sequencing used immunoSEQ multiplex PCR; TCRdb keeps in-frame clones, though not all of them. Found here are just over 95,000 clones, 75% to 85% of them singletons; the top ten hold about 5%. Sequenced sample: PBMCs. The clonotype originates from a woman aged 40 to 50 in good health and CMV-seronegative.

The CDR3 DNA follows: TGTGCCAGCCCCAGGTCGCAGTACTTC. As protein: CASPRSQYF. The J gene is TRBJ2-7, the V gene TRBV27; D is uncertain. The CDR3 loop spans 9 amino acids. Germline values: CDR1 MNHEY, CDR2 SMNVEV (reference sequence). Trimming removed 8 bases from V and 9 bases from J, with 8 bases in between.